What follows are 8 T cell receptor beta chains derived from one specimen sequenced in a study of blood T cell repertoires in COVID-19. Assay used: immunoSEQ multiplex PCR; TCRdb lists only in-frame clones, some missing. The sample records over 200,000 clones, roughly 85% being singletons. Sequencing was carried out using PBMCs or T cells enriched from blood (not recorded which). The receptors were gathered from a man aged 40-50 years who had recovered from COVID-19.

The V call is TRBV30, the J call TRBJ1-1; D might be TRBD1 (5 bases). CDR3 size: 13 residues. The ends were cut back, 0 bases at V and 10 bases at J, with 15 bases in the middle. Germline values: CDR1 GTSNPN, CDR2 SVGIG (reference sequence). The CDR3 DNA follows: TGTGCCTGGAGTGTAACAGGTATAGGAGTAGCTTTCTTT. The encoded protein is CAWSVTGIGVAFF.

The chain combines TRBV5-1 with TRBJ2-1, with TRBD2 identical over 16 bases. The J segment lost 8 bases and the V segment lost 6 bases, leaving 2 bases of the junction unmatched. Per the germline V gene, CDR1 is SGHRS and CDR2 is YFSETQ. This CDR3 is built from 14 residues. The CDR3 DNA is TGCGCCAGCACTGGGACTAGCGGGAGGGATGAGCAGTTCTTC. This encodes CASTGTSGRDEQFF.

This chain joins TRBV5-1 and TRBJ2-7; D might be TRBD2 (7 bases). Germline values: CDR1 SGHRS, CDR2 YFSETQ. The CDR3 length is 16 residues. V dropped 2 bases and J dropped 2 bases, with 17 bases sitting between them. The CDR3 here is CASSFGGGSRPYEQYF. The CDR3 DNA sequence: TGCGCCAGCAGCTTCGGGGGCGGGAGTAGACCCTACGAGCAGTACTTC.

The rearrangement joins TRBV7-9 to TRBJ2-5, with 7 bases identical to TRBD2. The germline V gene has CDR1 SEHNR and CDR2 FQNEAQ (reference sequence). The CDR3 is made up of 15 amino acids. Unmatched junction bases numbered 8, after V lost 6 bases and J lost 1 base. The CDR3 DNA follows: TGTGCCAGCAGACCAAGCGGGGCCCCCCAAGAGACCCAGTACTTC. As protein: CASRPSGAPQETQYF. The whole variable domain, filled in from reference TRBV7-9 and TRBJ2-5, reads DTGVSQNPRHKITKRGQNVTFRCDPISEHNRLYWYRQTLGQGPEFLTYFQNEAQLEKSRLLSDRFSAERPKGSFSTLEIQRTEQGDSAMYLCASRPSGAPQETQYFGPGTRLLVL.

Here the CDR3 DNA reads TGTGCCTGGAGTGTAAAGCGTACAGATACGCAGTATTTT. Translating gives CAWSVKRTDTQYF. The chain combines TRBV30 with TRBJ2-3; D is uncertain. The V gene's germline CDR1 is GTSNPN and CDR2 SVGIG (reference sequence). This CDR3 contains 13 residues. Trimming shortened V by 0 bases and J by 3 bases, and 7 bases separated the two germline ends.

As DNA, the CDR3 is TGTGCCTGGGGGGCGACAGGGCTAGGGGAGCAGTACTTC. Its protein product is CAWGATGLGEQYF. V and J are TRBV30 and TRBJ2-7; 7 bases agree with TRBD1. CDR1 is GTSNPN, CDR2 SVGIG, per germline (reference sequence). This CDR3 is built from 13 residues. V gave up 5 bases and J gave up 7 bases; unmatched junction bases: 11.

This chain joins TRBV3-1 (or the pseudogene TRBV3-2) and TRBJ2-7; D is undetermined. CDR3 length: 11 amino acids. Trimming pared 4 bases from V and 6 bases from J, leaving 7 bases between. Germline V gene sequence: CDR1 LGHDT, CDR2 YNNKEL (reference sequence). The CDR3 region is CASSLLREQYF. DNA for the CDR3: TGTGCCAGCAGCCTATTGCGCGAGCAGTACTTC.

This sequence joins TRBV19 and TRBJ2-7; 7 bases map to TRBD1. The CDR3 spans 13 residues. Germline loops: CDR1 LNHDA, CDR2 SQIVND (reference sequence). Losses at the gene ends were 6 bases for V and 0 bases for J; bases not matched to a gene: 2. The CDR3 DNA sequence: TGTGCCAGTAGCACAGGGGCCTCCTACGAGCAGTACTTC. This translates into CASSTGASYEQYF. The entire variable domain, with the rest obtained from reference TRBV19 and TRBJ2-7, is as follows: DGGITQSPKYLFRKEGQNVTLSCEQNLNHDAMYWYRQDPGQGLRLIYYSQIVNDFQKGDIAEGYSVSREKKESFPLTVTSAQKNPTAFYLCASSTGASYEQYFGPGTRLTVT.